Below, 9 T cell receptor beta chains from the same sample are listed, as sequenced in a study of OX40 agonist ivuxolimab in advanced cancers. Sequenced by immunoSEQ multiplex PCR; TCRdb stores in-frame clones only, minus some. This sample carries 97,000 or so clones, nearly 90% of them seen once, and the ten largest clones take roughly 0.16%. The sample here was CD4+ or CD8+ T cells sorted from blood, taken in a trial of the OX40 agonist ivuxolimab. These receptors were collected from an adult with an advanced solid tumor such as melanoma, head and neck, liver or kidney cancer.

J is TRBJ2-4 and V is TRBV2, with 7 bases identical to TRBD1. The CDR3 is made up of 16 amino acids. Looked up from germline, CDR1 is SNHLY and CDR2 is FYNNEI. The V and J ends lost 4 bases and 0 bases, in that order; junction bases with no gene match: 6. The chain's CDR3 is CASSVLGQKAKNIQYF. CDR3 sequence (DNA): TGTGCCAGCAGTGTCCTGGGACAGAAAGCCAAAAACATTCAGTACTTC.

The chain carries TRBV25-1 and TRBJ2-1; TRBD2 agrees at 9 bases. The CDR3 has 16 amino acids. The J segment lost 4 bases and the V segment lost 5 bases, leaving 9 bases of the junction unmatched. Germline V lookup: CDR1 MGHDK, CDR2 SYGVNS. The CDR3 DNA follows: TGTGCCAGCAGTCCCCAGACTAGCGGACTATACAATGAGCAGTTCTTC. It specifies CASSPQTSGLYNEQFF.

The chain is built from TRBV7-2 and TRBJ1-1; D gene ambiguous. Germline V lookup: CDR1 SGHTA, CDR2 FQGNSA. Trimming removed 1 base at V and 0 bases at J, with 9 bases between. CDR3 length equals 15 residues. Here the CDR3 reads CASSLGVALNTEAFF. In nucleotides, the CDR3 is TGTGCCAGCAGCTTAGGGGTAGCGTTGAACACTGAAGCTTTCTTT.

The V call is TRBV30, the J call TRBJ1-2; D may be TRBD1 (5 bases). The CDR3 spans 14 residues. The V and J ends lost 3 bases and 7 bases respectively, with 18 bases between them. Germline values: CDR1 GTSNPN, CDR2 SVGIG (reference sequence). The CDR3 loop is CAWRWDGKVGGYTF. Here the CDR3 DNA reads TGTGCCTGGAGGTGGGACGGGAAAGTTGGTGGCTACACCTTC.

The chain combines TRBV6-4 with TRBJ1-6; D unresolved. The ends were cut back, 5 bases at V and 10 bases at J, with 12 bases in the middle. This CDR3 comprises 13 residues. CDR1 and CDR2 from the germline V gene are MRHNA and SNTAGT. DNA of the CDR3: TGTGCCAGCAGTCGTACTCTTCAATCACCCCTCCACTTT. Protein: CASSRTLQSPLHF.

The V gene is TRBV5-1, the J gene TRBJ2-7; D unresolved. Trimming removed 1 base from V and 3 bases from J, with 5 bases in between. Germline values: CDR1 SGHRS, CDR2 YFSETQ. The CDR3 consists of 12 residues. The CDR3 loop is CASSLTDYEQYF. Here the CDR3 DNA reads TGCGCCAGCAGCTTGACAGACTACGAGCAGTACTTC.

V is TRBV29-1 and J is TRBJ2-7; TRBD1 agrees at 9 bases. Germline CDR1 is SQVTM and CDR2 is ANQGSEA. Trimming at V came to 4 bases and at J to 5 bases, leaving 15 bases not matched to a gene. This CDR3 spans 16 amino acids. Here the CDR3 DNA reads TGCAGCGTTGTTTCTTTGGAGGGGACAGGGATCAACGAGCAGTACTTC. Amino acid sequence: CSVVSLEGTGINEQYF.

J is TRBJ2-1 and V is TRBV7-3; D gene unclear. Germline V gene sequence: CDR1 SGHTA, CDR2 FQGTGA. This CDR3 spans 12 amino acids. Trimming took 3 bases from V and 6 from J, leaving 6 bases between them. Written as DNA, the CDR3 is TGTGCCAGCAGCTTGATCGGCAATGAGCAGTTCTTC. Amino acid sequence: CASSLIGNEQFF. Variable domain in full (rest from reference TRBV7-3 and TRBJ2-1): GAGVSQTPSNKVTEKGKYVELRCDPISGHTALYWYRQSLGQGPEFLIYFQGTGAADDSGLPNDRFFAVRPEGSVSTLKIQRTERGDSAVYLCASSLIGNEQFFGPGTRLTVL.

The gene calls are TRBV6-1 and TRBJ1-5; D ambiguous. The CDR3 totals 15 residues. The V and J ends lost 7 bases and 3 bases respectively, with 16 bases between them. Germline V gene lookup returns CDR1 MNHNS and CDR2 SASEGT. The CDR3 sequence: CASNEGQSFNQPQHF. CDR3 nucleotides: TGTGCCAGCAACGAAGGGCAGTCGTTCAATCAGCCCCAGCATTTT.